The next 25 T cell receptor beta chains were all read from a single sample in a study of T cell responses to AZD1222 COVID-19 vaccine. Produced via immunoSEQ multiplex PCR; TCRdb's table is partial and in-frame only. The sample includes some 170,000 clones, around nine tenths of them seen just once. The sequencing here drew on peripheral blood, taken 28 days after the second AZD1222 dose. These receptors were taken from an adult who received the AZD1222 COVID-19 vaccine.

The CDR3 DNA follows: TGTGCCAGCAGCGACAGGTATGAAGCTTTCTTT. It yields the protein CASSDRYEAFF. This chain connects TRBV6-2 or TRBV6-3 to TRBJ1-1; weak D call: TRBD1 (6 bases). The CDR3 is 11 amino acids. The germline gives CDR1 MNHEY, CDR2 SVGEGT. Trimming removed 6 bases at V and 7 bases at J, with 9 bases between.

CDR3 in amino acids: CASSLVGSYEQYF. DNA for the CDR3: TGTGCCAGCAGCTTAGTGGGCTCATACGAGCAGTACTTC. This chain joins TRBV13 and TRBJ2-7; D remains unclear. This CDR3 contains 13 residues. Deletions cut 1 base from V and 4 bases from J, with 8 bases between. The germline V gene encodes CDR1 PRHDT and CDR2 FYEKMQ (reference sequence).

This sequence joins TRBV5-6 and TRBJ1-4; TRBD1 might be the D (5 bases). V shed 2 bases and J shed 10 bases, with 15 bases lying between them. The CDR3 is 14 residues long. Germline-derived CDR1 and CDR2 are SGHDT and YYEEEE. CDR3 DNA sequence: TGTGCCAGCAGCTTCGGGGGGAACCTCCCAAAACTGTTTTTT. Translating gives CASSFGGNLPKLFF. The full variable domain, completed using reference TRBV5-6 and TRBJ1-4, is DAGVTQSPTHLIKTRGQQVTLRCSPKSGHDTVSWYQQALGQGPQFIFQYYEEEERQRGNFPDRFSGHQFPNYSSELNVNALLLGDSALYLCASSFGGNLPKLFFGSGTQLSVL.

The chain carries TRBV5-1 and TRBJ1-2, with D unresolved. The ends were cut back, 2 bases at V and 6 bases at J, with 8 bases in the middle. Germline CDR1 reads SGHRS; CDR2 reads YFSETQ. The CDR3 is 12 amino acids. CDR3 coding DNA: TGCGCCAGCAGCTTCTCGGGTGATGGCTACACCTTC. Residues: CASSFSGDGYTF.

The rearrangement joins TRBV3-1 (or the pseudogene TRBV3-2) to TRBJ1-6; D not certain. Germline loops: CDR1 LGHDT, CDR2 YNNKEL (reference sequence). Trimming took 3 bases from V and 5 from J, leaving 5 bases between them. CDR3 length: 13 residues. This chain's CDR3 is CASSHQDNSPLHF. The CDR3 nucleotides read TGTGCCAGCAGCCATCAGGATAATTCACCCCTCCACTTT.

The chain employs TRBV27 and TRBJ2-1, with 8 positions matching TRBD2. Trimming at V came to 6 bases and at J to 5 bases, leaving 3 bases not matched to a gene. The CDR3 is 13 amino acids. Germline CDR1 reads MNHEY; CDR2 reads SMNVEV (reference sequence). The CDR3 sequence: CASRERGNNEQFF. The CDR3 DNA sequence: TGTGCCAGCAGGGAGCGGGGGAACAATGAGCAGTTCTTC.

This clone was counted only a few times. The chain is built from TRBV4-3 and TRBJ1-2; 9 bases agree with TRBD1. CDR1 is LGHNA, CDR2 YSLEER, per germline. Trimming cost V 0 bases and J 5 bases; bases outside gene matches: 7. This CDR3 has 16 residues. This CDR3 is CASSQDHRGTGYGYTF. The CDR3 DNA reads TGCGCCAGCAGCCAAGATCACCGAGGGACAGGGTATGGCTACACCTTC.

J is TRBJ1-1 and V is TRBV6-5; D perhaps matches TRBD1 (5 bases). The germline V gene has CDR1 MNHEY and CDR2 SVGAGI. This CDR3 is built from 11 residues. V lost 8 bases and J lost 8, with 12 bases in between. CDR3 residues: CASSWGPEAFF. For the CDR3, the DNA is TGTGCCAGCTCTTGGGGACCCGAAGCTTTCTTT.

The rearrangement uses TRBV2 and TRBJ2-1; maybe TRBD2 (5 bases). Looked up from germline, CDR1 is SNHLY and CDR2 is FYNNEI. CDR3 size: 14 residues. Between the trimmed V and J ends, which lost 6 bases and 6 bases, there was a span of 15 bases. The CDR3 DNA reads as TGTGCCAGCAGCGCGGGTCTAACCCCCAATGAGCAGTTCTTC. It encodes CASSAGLTPNEQFF.

This chain joins TRBV7-9 and TRBJ1-2; D call uncertain. The CDR3 has 14 amino acids. Germline CDR1 and CDR2: SEHNR and FQNEAQ (reference sequence). Trimming removed 1 base at V and 2 bases at J, with 8 bases between. CDR3 nucleotide sequence: TGTGCCAGCAGCTTAGATCCAGAAAACTATGGCTACACCTTC. Translated, it gives CASSLDPENYGYTF. The variable domain in full, completed from reference TRBV7-9 and TRBJ1-2, reads DTGVSQNPRHKITKRGQNVTFRCDPISEHNRLYWYRQTLGQGPEFLTYFQNEAQLEKSRLLSDRFSAERPKGSFSTLEIQRTEQGDSAMYLCASSLDPENYGYTFGSGTRLTVV.

The chain carries TRBV5-1 and TRBJ1-2, with D perhaps matching TRBD1 (5 bases). The V gene's germline CDR1 is SGHRS and CDR2 YFSETQ. The V end lost 0 bases, the J end lost 7 bases, and 10 bases lay between the germline ends. This CDR3 has 13 residues. The CDR3: CASSLDKGTGYTF. DNA for the CDR3: TGCGCCAGCAGCTTGGACAAAGGGACTGGCTACACCTTC.

J is TRBJ2-7 and V is TRBV6-5; the D call may be TRBD1 or TRBD2 (5 bases each). Germline CDR1 and CDR2: MNHEY and SVGAGI. This CDR3 is built from 14 residues. The V and J ends lost 7 bases and 5 bases respectively, with 18 bases between them. The CDR3 spells CASTPPGTKNEQYF. The CDR3 region has the DNA TGTGCCAGCACCCCCCCAGGGACGAAGAACGAGCAGTACTTC.

For the CDR3, the DNA is TGTGCCAGCAGTTACGCGACAGGGGGCTTGGACGAGCAGTACTTC. It is translated as CASSYATGGLDEQYF. The chain uses TRBV6-5 and TRBJ2-7; 10 positions match TRBD1. This CDR3 comprises 15 residues. Germline values: CDR1 MNHEY, CDR2 SVGAGI. V was clipped by 2 bases and J by 5 bases; unmatched bases: 6.

The chain recombines TRBV6-5 with TRBJ1-2; perhaps TRBD1 as D (5 bases). Trimming shortened V by 4 bases and J by 6 bases, and 12 bases separated the two germline ends. CDR3 length: 13 residues. Germline CDR1 MNHEY, CDR2 SVGAGI. The CDR3 coding sequence is TGTGCCAGCAGTTTTCAGGGCGGGCATGGCTACACCTTC. Translating it yields CASSFQGGHGYTF.

The chain uses TRBV5-6 and TRBJ1-5; D call uncertain. CDR3 length equals 14 residues. CDR1 is SGHDT and CDR2 is YYEEEE in the germline V gene. Trimming left V 1 base short and J 6 bases short, with 11 bases between. The CDR3 protein is CASSLNGWGQPQHF. Here the CDR3 DNA reads TGTGCCAGCAGCTTGAATGGATGGGGTCAGCCCCAGCATTTT.

The chain links TRBV7-9 to TRBJ1-5; a weak D match, TRBD1 (5 bases). Germline CDR1 is SEHNR and CDR2 is FQNEAQ (reference sequence). This CDR3 region has 16 residues. The ends were cut back, 1 base at V and 6 bases at J, with 16 bases in the middle. The CDR3, as DNA: TGTGCCAGCAGCTTAGGTCAGGGAGGGTTTGCTCAGCCCCAGCATTTT. Its protein is CASSLGQGGFAQPQHF.

A single count supports this clone. This chain uses TRBV5-4 with TRBJ1-1, with D perhaps TRBD1 (5 bases). The V gene lost 4 bases and the J gene lost 5 bases, with 21 bases spanning the gap. Per germline, CDR1 SGHNT and CDR2 YYREEE (reference sequence). The CDR3 totals 16 residues. The CDR3 DNA sequence: TGTGCCAGCAGCAACTTAGGGTCCGGATGGGGGACTGAAGCTTTCTTT. Residues: CASSNLGSGWGTEAFF.

The chain joins TRBV5-1 to TRBJ2-2; D is uncertain. CDR3 size: 16 residues. V lost 4 bases and J lost 3, with 16 bases in between. CDR1 SGHRS and CDR2 YFSETQ come from the germline V gene. This CDR3 reads CASSPLAADYTGELFF. The CDR3 region has the DNA TGCGCCAGCAGCCCCCTCGCGGCTGACTACACCGGGGAGCTGTTTTTT.

J is TRBJ1-1 and V is TRBV18; a weak D match, TRBD1 (5 bases). The CDR3 totals 16 residues. Germline CDR1 and CDR2: KGHSH and LQKENI. With 1 base removed from V and 4 bases from J, the gap between germline ends came to 16 bases. The CDR3 is CASSPLEWGGSTEAFF. CDR3 DNA sequence: TGTGCCAGCTCACCACTCGAGTGGGGGGGGAGCACTGAAGCTTTCTTT. The whole variable domain, filled in from reference TRBV18 and TRBJ1-1, reads NAGVMQNPRHLVRRRGQEARLRCSPMKGHSHVYWYRQLPEEGLKFMVYLQKENIIDESGMPKERFSAEFPKEGPSILRIQQVVRGDSAAYFCASSPLEWGGSTEAFFGQGTRLTVV.

This chain links TRBV3-1 (or the pseudogene TRBV3-2) with TRBJ1-2; D remains unclear. Trimming shortened V by 2 bases and J by 2 bases, and 9 bases separated the two germline ends. Germline V gives CDR1 LGHDT, CDR2 YNNKEL (reference sequence). The length of the CDR3 is 14 residues. The CDR3 protein is CASSQLPANYGYTF. The CDR3 region has the DNA TGTGCCAGCAGCCAACTGCCAGCAAACTATGGCTACACCTTC.

The rearrangement joins TRBV6-5 to TRBJ2-1, with a weak D call TRBD1 (6 bases). This CDR3 contains 14 residues. Trimming took 8 bases from V and 6 from J, leaving 17 bases between them. Germline-derived CDR1 and CDR2 are MNHEY and SVGAGI. The CDR3 nucleotides are TGTGCCAGCGGTTTGAACAGGGTGGGCAATGAGCAGTTCTTC. It yields the protein CASGLNRVGNEQFF.

This sequence joins TRBV12-3 or TRBV12-4 and TRBJ2-3, with 7 bases fitting TRBD2. CDR3 length equals 13 residues. With V trimmed by 10 bases and J by 0 bases, 4 bases remained unmatched. CDR3 sequence: CATIAGSTDTQYF. CDR3 nucleotides: TGTGCCACCATAGCGGGTAGCACAGATACGCAGTATTTT.

This clone came up a few times. The chain combines TRBV6-5 with TRBJ1-2; unclear D gene. V was pared by 7 bases and J by 0 bases, with 9 bases between. Germline assignment: CDR1 MNHEY and CDR2 SVGAGI. The CDR3 runs 13 residues. The CDR3 region has the DNA TGTGCCAGCACCTCCAATGCTAACTATGGCTACACCTTC. Translation: CASTSNANYGYTF.

Concerning this clone: This specimen includes other DNA sequences encoding the same CDR3. The V call is TRBV6-5, the J call TRBJ1-1; perhaps TRBD1 as D (6 bases). This CDR3 contains 14 residues. Trimming removed 3 bases from V and 1 base from J, with 9 bases in between. The V gene's germline CDR1 is MNHEY and CDR2 SVGAGI. The CDR3 coding sequence is TGTGCCAGCAGTTATGGGGGCAGGAACACTGAAGCTTTCTTT. This codes for CASSYGGRNTEAFF.

The rearrangement uses TRBV29-1 and TRBJ2-1; tentative D call: TRBD1 (5 bases). The CDR3 totals 13 residues. Germline CDR1 and CDR2: SQVTM and ANQGSEA. With 4 bases removed from V and 8 bases from J, the gap between germline ends came to 15 bases. The CDR3, as DNA: TGCAGCGTTGGGGCCAGGGTGAGTGATGAGCAGTTCTTC. Protein: CSVGARVSDEQFF.